This T cell receptor beta chain was captured by sequencing in a study of cytomegalovirus exposure and HLA in healthy donors. Germline CDR1 KGHSH, CDR2 LQKENI. This CDR3 has 15 residues. V gave up 6 bases and J gave up 4 bases, with 18 bases separating them. As concerns this clone: Its specificity is unknown.

Use of 60 Vbeta and 13 Jbeta primers characterized the PCR. Sequencing was performed with immunoSEQ multiplex PCR; in TCRdb, only in-frame clones are kept and a portion is missing. Seen here are more than 150,000 clones, about 80% observed once, and the top ten hold about 0.63%. Study observations and caveats: Altogether, 164 TCR beta chains were recorded as cytomegalovirus-associated. One later analysis reportedly identified an Asian-associated ancestry cluster that showed fewer N-insertions than the roughly 600-donor mean. Later genetic work tied a missense DCLRE1C variant to beta-chain V and J trimming. Follow-up analysis seemed to connect common viral pathogens with several of the most significant clusters identified.

V usage is TRBV18 and J usage is TRBJ1-2; D gene unclear. The source material was PBMCs. The receptor's source is a boy aged 10-17 years in good health and CMV-seronegative. CDR3: CASSLTEVASYGYTF. The CDR3 DNA reads TGTGCCAGCTCGCTAACGGAGGTGGCGTCCTATGGCTACACCTTC.